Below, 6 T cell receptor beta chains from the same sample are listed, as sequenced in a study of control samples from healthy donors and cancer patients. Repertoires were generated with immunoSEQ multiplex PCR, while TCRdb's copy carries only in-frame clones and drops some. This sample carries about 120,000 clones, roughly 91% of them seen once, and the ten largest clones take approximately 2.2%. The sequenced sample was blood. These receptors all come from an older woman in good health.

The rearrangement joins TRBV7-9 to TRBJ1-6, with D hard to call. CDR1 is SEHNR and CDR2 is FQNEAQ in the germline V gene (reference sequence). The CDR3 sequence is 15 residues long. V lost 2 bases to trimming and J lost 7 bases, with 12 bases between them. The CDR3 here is CASSLLGMENSPLHF. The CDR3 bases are TGTGCCAGCAGCTTACTCGGGATGGAGAATTCACCCCTCCACTTT.

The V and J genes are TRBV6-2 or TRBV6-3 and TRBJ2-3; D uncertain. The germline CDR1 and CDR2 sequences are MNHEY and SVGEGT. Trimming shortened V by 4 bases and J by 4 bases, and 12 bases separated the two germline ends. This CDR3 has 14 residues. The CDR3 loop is CASSFPLGSDTQYF. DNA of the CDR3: TGTGCCAGCAGTTTCCCGTTGGGCTCAGATACGCAGTATTTT.

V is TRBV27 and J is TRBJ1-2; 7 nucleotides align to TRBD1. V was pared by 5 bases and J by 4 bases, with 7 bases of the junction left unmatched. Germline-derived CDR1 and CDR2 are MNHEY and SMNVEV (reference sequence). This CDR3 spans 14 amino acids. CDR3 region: CASSPGTAVYGYTF. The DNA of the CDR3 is TGTGCCAGCAGTCCCGGGACAGCGGTCTATGGCTACACCTTC.

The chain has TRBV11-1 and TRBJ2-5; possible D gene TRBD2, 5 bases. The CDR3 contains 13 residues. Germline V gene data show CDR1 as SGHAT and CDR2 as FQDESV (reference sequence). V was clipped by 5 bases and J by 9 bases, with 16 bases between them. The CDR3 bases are TGTGCCAGCAGCACCAGCCAACCCGGGGCCCAGTACTTC. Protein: CASSTSQPGAQYF. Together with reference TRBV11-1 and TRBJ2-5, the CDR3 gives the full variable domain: EAEVAQSPRYKITEKSQAVAFWCDPISGHATLYWYRQILGQGPELLVQFQDESVVDDSQLPKDRFSAERLKGVDSTLKIQPAELGDSAMYLCASSTSQPGAQYFGPGTRLLVL.

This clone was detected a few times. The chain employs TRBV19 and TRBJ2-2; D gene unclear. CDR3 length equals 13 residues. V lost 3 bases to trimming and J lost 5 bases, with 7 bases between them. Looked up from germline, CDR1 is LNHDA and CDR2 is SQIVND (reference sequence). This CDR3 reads CASSMVLTGELFF. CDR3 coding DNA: TGTGCCAGTAGTATGGTTCTTACCGGGGAGCTGTTTTTT. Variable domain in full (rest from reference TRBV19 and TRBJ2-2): DGGITQSPKYLFRKEGQNVTLSCEQNLNHDAMYWYRQDPGQGLRLIYYSQIVNDFQKGDIAEGYSVSREKKESFPLTVTSAQKNPTAFYLCASSMVLTGELFFGEGSRLTVL.

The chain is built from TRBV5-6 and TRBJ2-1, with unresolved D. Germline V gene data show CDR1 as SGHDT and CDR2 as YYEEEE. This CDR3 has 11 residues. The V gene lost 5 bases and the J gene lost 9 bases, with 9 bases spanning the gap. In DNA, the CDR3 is TGTGCCAGCAGTCTGGCTGGTGAGCAGTTCTTC. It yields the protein CASSLAGEQFF.